This T cell receptor (beta chain) was captured by sequencing in a study of monozygotic twins with inflammatory bowel disease. This CDR3 has 14 amino acids. Germline V gene lookup returns CDR1 DFQATT and CDR2 SNEGSKA (reference sequence). TCRdb re-called the 5' RACE reads and gives one entry per CDR3 protein, without DNA. The repertoire table contains just over 300,000 distinct CDR3 sequences. The chain combines TRBV20-1 with TRBJ1-2. The specimen sequenced was blood. The source is a human donor with ulcerative colitis or Crohn's disease, or a healthy co-twin of an affected twin (not recorded which). The CDR3 sequence: CSARDWAASYGYTF.